Each of the 30 T cell receptor beta chains below was sequenced from the same sample in a study of glioma-infiltrating T cells after dendritic cell vaccination (dated by TCRdb to about 2016). The sample's time point label, in plain terms: after dendritic cell vaccination, including at tumor progression/relapse. Libraries were constructed by the immunoSEQ multiplex PCR assay. This immuneACCESS table, as held by TCRdb, lists in-frame sequences with V and J called but not all clones. Of the missing ones, under half trace to an unresolved V gene in checked studies; the others have no known cause. Recorded for this sample are about 63,000 clones; around 85% of them occurred a single time. The ten largest make up just under 9% of the sample. The source material was blood, sampled after dendritic cell vaccination. The source of these receptors is a human donor with glioblastoma.

Points on this clone: Other DNA variants within this sample encode the same CDR3. The rearrangement links TRBV7-9 to TRBJ2-7; 7 bases match TRBD1. Per germline, CDR1 SEHNR and CDR2 FQNEAQ (reference sequence). V lost 5 bases to trimming and J lost 4 bases; unmatched junction nucleotides: 2. CDR3 size: 12 residues. The CDR3 spells CASSEQGYEQYF. The CDR3 DNA reads as TGTGCCAGCAGCGAACAGGGGTACGAGCAGTACTTC.

The CDR3: CASRGSERGYEQYF. The DNA of the CDR3 is TGTGCCAGCAGGGGGTCGGAGCGGGGTTACGAGCAGTACTTC. The chain uses TRBV5-4 and TRBJ2-7; 7 bases are shared with TRBD2. Per the germline V gene, CDR1 is SGHNT and CDR2 is YYREEE (reference sequence). After removal of 5 bases from V and 4 bases from J, the junction contained 9 bases not matched to a gene. CDR3 length: 14 amino acids.

The V call is TRBV7-8, the J call TRBJ1-1; 9 bases are shared with TRBD1. This CDR3 has 15 amino acids. Trimming took 4 bases from V and 1 from J; bases not matched to a gene: 4. Germline V gene lookup returns CDR1 SGHVS and CDR2 FQNEAQ. The CDR3 coding sequence is TGTGCCAGCAGCTCGGGACAGGGAACGAACACTGAAGCTTTCTTT. It yields the protein CASSSGQGTNTEAFF.

This clone was detected only once. As DNA, the CDR3 is TGTGCCAGCAGTGATGGAGCCAAGAGCACCATATATTTT. Its translation: CASSDGAKSTIYF. The chain carries TRBV6-1 and TRBJ1-3; unclear D gene. Germline values: CDR1 MNHNS, CDR2 SASEGT. The CDR3 extends over 13 amino acids. Trimming removed 3 bases at V and 9 bases at J, with 12 bases between.

The chain's CDR3 is CASSKVPTPAGYTF. The CDR3 DNA sequence: TGTGCCAGCAGCAAAGTGCCTACCCCCGCTGGCTACACCTTC. The gene calls are TRBV21-1 and TRBJ1-2. TRBV21-1 is assigned pseudogene status. CDR3 length equals 14 residues.

The chain uses TRBV11-2 and TRBJ2-7, with 12 bases aligning to TRBD1. After removal of 4 bases from V and 3 bases from J, the junction contained 4 bases not matched to a gene. From germline, CDR1 is SGHAT and CDR2 FQNNGV. The CDR3 totals 15 residues. CDR3 loop: CASSSGTGGFYEQYF. Written as DNA, the CDR3 is TGTGCCAGCAGCTCAGGGACAGGGGGCTTCTACGAGCAGTACTTC. The full variable domain, in which reference TRBV11-2 and TRBJ2-7 provide the parts outside the CDR3, is EAGVAQSPRYKIIEKRQSVAFWCNPISGHATLYWYQQILGQGPKLLIQFQNNGVVDDSQLPKDRFSAERLKGVDSTLKIQPAKLEDSAVYLCASSSGTGGFYEQYFGPGTRLTVT.

This chain joins TRBV11-3 and TRBJ2-7; tentatively, D is TRBD1 (6 bases). Germline values: CDR1 SGHNT, CDR2 YENEEA. The CDR3 loop spans 16 amino acids. Trimming shortened V by 2 bases and J by 4 bases, and 18 bases separated the two germline ends. The CDR3 DNA reads TGTGCCAGCAGCTTACTGCTGGGAAACAGGGTTTACGAGCAGTACTTC. It specifies CASSLLLGNRVYEQYF.

This sequence joins TRBV29-1 and TRBJ2-2; D perhaps matches TRBD2 (5 bases). Trimming removed 6 bases from V and 8 bases from J, with 16 bases in between. The CDR3 totals 13 residues. The germline V gene has CDR1 SQVTM and CDR2 ANQGSEA. DNA for the CDR3: TGCAGCGTCCTCGGGGATCCTTCTGGGGAGCTGTTTTTT. Translated, it gives CSVLGDPSGELFF.

The J gene is TRBJ2-7, the V gene TRBV27; 11 bases line up with TRBD1. CDR1 is MNHEY, CDR2 SMNVEV, per germline (reference sequence). This CDR3 spans 16 amino acids. V shed 5 bases and J 6 bases; nucleotides not matched to a gene: 12. CDR3: CASSRPPTGTGGEQYF. CDR3 in DNA: TGTGCCAGCAGTAGGCCCCCCACCGGGACAGGGGGCGAGCAGTACTTC.

V is TRBV28 and J is TRBJ1-6; possibly TRBD1 for D (5 bases). The CDR3 has 18 residues. Germline assignment: CDR1 MDHEN and CDR2 SYDVKM. Trimming took 3 bases from V and 0 from J, leaving 15 bases between them. As DNA, the CDR3 is TGTGCCAGCAGTTTGCAGGGTTGGGATAGCTCCTATAATTCACCCCTCCACTTT. Translated: CASSLQGWDSSYNSPLHF. Combining the CDR3 with reference TRBV28 and TRBJ1-6 gives the whole variable domain DVKVTQSSRYLVKRTGEKVFLECVQDMDHENMFWYRQDPGLGLRLIYFSYDVKMKEKGDIPEGYSVSREKKERFSLILESASTNQTSMYLCASSLQGWDSSYNSPLHFGNGTRLTVT.

Comments on this clone: The junction departs from germline at one end; a sequencing error may be responsible. The gene calls are TRBV11-2 and TRBJ2-2; TRBD2 might be the D (6 bases). Germline assignment: CDR1 SGHAT and CDR2 FQNNGV. CDR3 length: 14 amino acids. CDR3 amino acids: CASSSTRDPGGLFF. CDR3 DNA sequence: TGTGCCAGCAGCTCGACCAGGGACCCCGGGGGGCTGTTTTTT.

The chain has TRBV11-2 and TRBJ2-7, with D uncertain. V lost 5 bases, J lost 5 bases, and 13 bases lay in between. This CDR3 region has 13 residues. Per germline, CDR1 SGHAT and CDR2 FQNNGV. The DNA of the CDR3 is TGTGCCAGCAGCCCCTACTTTGCCAACGAGCAGTACTTC. It translates to CASSPYFANEQYF.

The CDR3 reads CASSLERGLAGGAEQFF. For the CDR3, the DNA is TGTGCCAGCAGCTTAGAACGGGGACTAGCGGGGGGAGCTGAGCAGTTCTTC. V is TRBV11-3 and J is TRBJ2-1; 15 bases match TRBD2. V trimming: 0 bases; J trimming: 9 bases; junction bases outside the gene matches: 6. Germline V gene data show CDR1 as SGHNT and CDR2 as YENEEA. CDR3 length: 17 residues.

This chain joins TRBV19 and TRBJ1-2; 9 positions agree with TRBD1. The CDR3 is made up of 15 amino acids. V gave up 2 bases and J gave up 5 bases; unmatched junction bases: 6. CDR1 and CDR2 (germline): LNHDA, SQIVND (reference sequence). This chain's CDR3 is CASSILGQGRYGYTF. The CDR3, as DNA: TGTGCCAGTAGTATACTAGGACAGGGGCGATATGGCTACACCTTC.

The chain recombines TRBV19 with TRBJ1-5; D is possibly TRBD1 (6 bases). In germline, CDR1 is LNHDA, CDR2 SQIVND (reference sequence). V was trimmed by 4 bases and J by 4 bases, leaving 11 bases between them. The CDR3 loop spans 14 amino acids. CDR3 nucleotide sequence: TGTGCCAGTAGTAGACAGGTACGTAATCAGCCCCAGCATTTT. It encodes CASSRQVRNQPQHF.

The rearrangement uses TRBV5-1 and TRBJ2-7, with D perhaps matching TRBD1 (6 bases). The germline gives CDR1 SGHRS, CDR2 YFSETQ. CDR3 length equals 12 residues. Trimming took 3 bases from V and 6 from J, leaving 10 bases between them. The CDR3, as DNA: TGCGCCAGCAGCTCACAGGGAACCGAGCAGTACTTC. Translating gives CASSSQGTEQYF. Drawing the rest from reference TRBV5-1 and TRBJ2-7, the complete variable domain is KAGVTQTPRYLIKTRGQQVTLSCSPISGHRSVSWYQQTPGQGLQFLFEYFSETQRNKGNFPGRFSGRQFSNSRSEMNVSTLELGDSALYLCASSSQGTEQYFGPGTRLTVT.

The chain has TRBV18 and TRBJ1-2, with 8 bases identical to TRBD1. Germline V gene sequence: CDR1 KGHSH, CDR2 LQKENI. This CDR3 contains 14 residues. V was clipped by 6 bases and J by 2 bases; unmatched bases: 5. The CDR3 here is CASSTQGANYGYTF. The CDR3 DNA reads TGTGCCAGCTCGACTCAGGGGGCAAACTATGGCTACACCTTC.

The chain carries TRBV7-2 and TRBJ2-1; 10 bases match TRBD1. The CDR3 is made up of 16 amino acids. Germline values: CDR1 SGHTA, CDR2 FQGNSA. The trim removed 3 bases at V and 9 bases at J, leaving 11 bases unmatched. CDR3 nucleotides: TGTGCCAGCAGCTTTCCGACAGGGGGCTCTTGGATTGAGCAGTTCTTC. Amino acid sequence: CASSFPTGGSWIEQFF.

This chain uses TRBV6-5 with TRBJ2-1; D perhaps matches TRBD1 (6 bases). The CDR3 extends over 12 amino acids. Per the germline V gene, CDR1 is MNHEY and CDR2 is SVGAGI. Trimming stripped 6 bases from V and 7 bases from J, with 10 bases between. The CDR3 loop is CASSRTGNEQFF. The CDR3 DNA reads TGTGCCAGCAGCAGAACAGGGAATGAGCAGTTCTTC.

This clone came up a few times. This chain links TRBV5-4 with TRBJ1-6; D is ambiguous. Per germline, CDR1 SGHNT and CDR2 YYREEE (reference sequence). This CDR3 comprises 16 residues. The V and J ends lost 0 bases and 9 bases respectively, with 16 bases between them. The CDR3 coding sequence is TGTGCCAGCAGCTTGGATACCCGGGGAGGATTTTCACCCCTCCACTTT. Translation: CASSLDTRGGFSPLHF.

CDR3 coding DNA: TGTGCCAGCAGTGGTGAGTGGGGGGGCCTCAATGAGCAGTTCTTC. This translates into CASSGEWGGLNEQFF. The gene calls are TRBV27 and TRBJ2-1; D is perhaps TRBD2 (7 bases). The CDR3 is 15 residues long. Germline-derived CDR1 and CDR2 are MNHEY and SMNVEV (reference sequence). V lost 5 bases, J lost 6 bases, and 17 bases lay in between.

The genes are TRBV27 and TRBJ2-1; no definite D call. Deletions cut 7 bases from V and 7 bases from J, with 11 bases between. This CDR3 comprises 12 residues. Germline V gene sequence: CDR1 MNHEY, CDR2 SMNVEV (reference sequence). CDR3 sequence: CASIGLVNEQFF. The CDR3, as DNA: TGTGCCAGCATCGGTTTAGTGAATGAGCAGTTCTTC.

The chain joins TRBV2 to TRBJ2-1, with a tentative D call TRBD2 (5 bases). The CDR3 loop spans 11 amino acids. Trimming pared 6 bases from V and 10 bases from J, leaving 10 bases between. Germline CDR1 SNHLY, CDR2 FYNNEI. The CDR3: CASRSVAEQFF. The CDR3 DNA follows: TGTGCCAGCAGATCCGTAGCGGAGCAGTTCTTC. The full variable domain, with the rest looked up from reference TRBV2 and TRBJ2-1, is EPEVTQTPSHQVTQMGQEVILRCVPISNHLYFYWYRQILGQKVEFLVSFYNNEISEKSEIFDDQFSVERPDGSNFTLKIRSTKLEDSAMYFCASRSVAEQFFGPGTRLTVL.

V gene TRBV6-6 combines with J gene TRBJ2-6; D is possibly TRBD2 (5 bases). CDR1 is MNHNY, CDR2 SVGAGI, per germline (reference sequence). V was clipped by 6 bases and J by 2 bases, with 5 bases between them. This CDR3 region has 13 residues. CDR3 DNA sequence: TGTGCCAGCAGCGGGACTGGGGCCAACGTCCTGACTTTC. It yields the protein CASSGTGANVLTF.

The genes are TRBV7-2 and TRBJ2-2, with a tentative D call TRBD2 (6 bases). Germline CDR1 and CDR2: SGHTA and FQGNSA. This CDR3 comprises 16 residues. Deletions cut 1 base from V and 4 bases from J, with 13 bases between. The CDR3 sequence is CASSLVYGRSTGELFF. The CDR3 DNA follows: TGTGCCAGCAGCTTAGTATACGGGAGAAGCACCGGGGAGCTGTTTTTT.

The CDR3 is CAIGQGGPSDTQYF. The CDR3 DNA sequence: TGTGCCATCGGACAGGGAGGACCATCGGATACGCAGTATTTT. The chain carries TRBV10-3 and TRBJ2-3; 8 bases are a match to TRBD1. Germline V gene sequence: CDR1 ENHRY, CDR2 SYGVKD. V dropped 8 bases and J dropped 6; count of bases not matched to a gene: 10. The CDR3 spans 14 residues.

This chain uses TRBV6-1 with TRBJ1-2; 9 bases fit TRBD1. V shed 2 bases, J shed 7 bases, and the junction held 11 bases outside the gene matches. The CDR3 has 16 residues. From germline, CDR1 is MNHNS and CDR2 SASEGT. The CDR3 DNA reads TGTGCCAGCAGTGAATTATTGGGACAGGGTCTTCTTGGCTACACCTTC. Translating gives CASSELLGQGLLGYTF.

This chain links TRBV7-9 with TRBJ1-6; unclear D gene. CDR1 and CDR2 from the germline V gene are SEHNR and FQNEAQ (reference sequence). Between the trimmed V and J ends, which lost 1 base and 9 bases, there was a span of 7 bases. This CDR3 region has 13 residues. The CDR3 DNA reads as TGTGCCAGCAGCTTAGAATTGAGTTCACCCCTCCACTTT. Residues: CASSLELSSPLHF.

The chain joins TRBV20-1 to TRBJ2-7; the D is unclear. V was shortened by 7 bases and J by 7 bases, with 11 bases between the two germline ends. The length of the CDR3 is 10 residues. CDR1 is DFQATT and CDR2 is SNEGSKA in the germline V gene (reference sequence). The CDR3 loop reads CSGVAIEQYF. CDR3 coding DNA: TGCAGTGGTGTCGCGATTGAGCAGTACTTC.

CDR3 region: CASTSYGTDFYNEQFF. Written as DNA, the CDR3 is TGTGCCAGCACATCATACGGGACAGACTTTTACAATGAGCAGTTCTTC. The rearrangement joins TRBV6-6 to TRBJ2-1; 7 bases agree with TRBD1. This CDR3 is 16 amino acids long. The V and J ends lost 7 bases and 4 bases, in that order; junction bases with no gene match: 13. Germline values: CDR1 MNHNY, CDR2 SVGAGI (reference sequence).